One TCR beta chain is described in this entry. CDR1 and CDR2 from the germline V gene are ENHRY and SYGVKD. The CDR3 is 16 residues long. Trimming stripped 3 bases from V and 9 bases from J, with 18 bases between. The data originate from a study of OX40 agonist ivuxolimab in advanced cancers. Study at large: The mean age was around 56 years, ranging from 23 to 79, with under 90% of participants male. Earlier anti-PD-1, anti-PD-L1 or anti-CTLA-4 therapy was permitted; roughly 40% had received some.

Assay: immunoSEQ multiplex PCR; the TCRdb copy retains only in-frame clones and omits some. The sample records 76,000 or so clones, over 85% being singletons. The chain is built from TRBV10-3 and TRBJ1-6; D possibly corresponds to TRBD1 (6 bases). This TCR was sampled from an adult with an advanced solid tumor such as melanoma, head and neck, liver or kidney cancer. The material was CD4+ or CD8+ T cells sorted from blood, obtained in a trial of the OX40 agonist ivuxolimab. CDR3 DNA sequence: TGTGCCATCAGTGACCCGAATACAGGGATAAGTTCACCCCTCCACTTT. Protein: CAISDPNTGISSPLHF.